This T cell receptor (beta chain) was captured in a study of CD8 T cells in ankylosing spondylitis. TCRdb re-derived calls from the 5' RACE reads in MiXCR, one entry per CDR3 protein. Of 150,000 to 200,000 distinct CDR3 sequences detected, around 32% appear once; the ten largest clones hold 6%. The study, taken as a whole, reports: Disease-linked clones reportedly concentrated significantly in matched ankylosing spondylitis synovial fluid.

In regard to this clonotype: The antigen is not known.

This CDR3 comprises 14 residues. V was trimmed by 1 base and J by 5 bases, leaving 10 bases between them. Germline V gene data show CDR1 as SEHNR and CDR2 as FQNEAQ (reference sequence). The sample comprised synovial fluid, either unsorted or a sorted T cell fraction (not recorded which). The V gene is TRBV7-9, the J gene TRBJ2-3; a possible D gene is TRBD2 (6 bases). This TCR came from a male donor with ankylosing spondylitis. The DNA of the CDR3 is TGTGCCAGCAGCTTAGGACTAGAGAGAGATACGCAGTATTTT. It codes for CASSLGLERDTQYF.